This T cell receptor (beta chain) is from a study of cytomegalovirus exposure and HLA in healthy donors. Study-level results: The dataset shows that most TCR sequences were rare, while some public TCRs occurred in many donors. The Asian-associated ancestry cluster reportedly had fewer N-insertions than the roughly 700-donor mean in a later analysis. A later analysis showed HLA-associated TCR beta chains outstripping equally common others in clonal expansion.

Germline loops: CDR1 MNHNS, CDR2 SASEGT. The CDR3 consists of 17 residues. V lost 4 bases and J lost 4; bases outside the gene matches: 9. Primers included in the PCR were 60 Vbeta and 13 Jbeta primers. Clones were read by immunoSEQ multiplex PCR, and TCRdb kept only the in-frame ones, dropping some. The table includes 85,000 to 100,000 clones, about 84% detected once. This clone was observed once. Its target is not known. The sample taken for sequencing was PBMCs. J is TRBJ2-1 and V is TRBV6-1; TRBD2 matches 11 bases. The TCR was taken from a girl aged 2-9 years in good health and CMV-seropositive. CDR3 sequence reads: CASSGRQTSGTYNEQFF. CDR3 DNA: TGTGCCAGCAGTGGACGACAGACTAGCGGGACTTACAATGAGCAGTTCTTC.